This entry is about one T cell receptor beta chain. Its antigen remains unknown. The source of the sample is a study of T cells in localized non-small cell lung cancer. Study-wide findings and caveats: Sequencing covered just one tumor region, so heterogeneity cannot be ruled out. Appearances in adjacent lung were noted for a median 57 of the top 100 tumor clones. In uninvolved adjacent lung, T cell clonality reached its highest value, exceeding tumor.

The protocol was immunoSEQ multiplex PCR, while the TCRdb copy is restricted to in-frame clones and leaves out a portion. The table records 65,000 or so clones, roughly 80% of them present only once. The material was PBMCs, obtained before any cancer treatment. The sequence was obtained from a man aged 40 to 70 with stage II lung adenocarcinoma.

The CDR3 here is CATSRDQAANTGELFF. The DNA for the CDR3 is TGTGCCACCAGCAGAGATCAGGCTGCTAACACCGGGGAGCTGTTTTTT. The chain is built from TRBV15 and TRBJ2-2; D gene uncertain. CDR3 length equals 16 residues. Germline CDR1 is LNHNV and CDR2 is YYDKDF (reference sequence). V was trimmed by 0 bases and J by 2 bases, leaving 10 bases between them.